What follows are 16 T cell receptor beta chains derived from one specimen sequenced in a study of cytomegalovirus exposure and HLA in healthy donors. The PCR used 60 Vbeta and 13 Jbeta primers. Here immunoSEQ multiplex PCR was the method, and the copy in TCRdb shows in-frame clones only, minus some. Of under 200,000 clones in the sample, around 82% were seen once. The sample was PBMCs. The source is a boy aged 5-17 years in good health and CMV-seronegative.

This CDR3 is CASSMKGLRGNQPQHF. The CDR3 DNA reads as TGTGCCAGTAGTATGAAGGGACTAAGGGGCAATCAGCCCCAGCATTTT. The rearrangement links TRBV19 to TRBJ1-5, with a weak D call TRBD1 (5 bases). V dropped 3 bases and J dropped 2 bases, with 14 bases sitting between them. Germline V gene data show CDR1 as LNHDA and CDR2 as SQIVND (reference sequence). This CDR3 has 16 amino acids.

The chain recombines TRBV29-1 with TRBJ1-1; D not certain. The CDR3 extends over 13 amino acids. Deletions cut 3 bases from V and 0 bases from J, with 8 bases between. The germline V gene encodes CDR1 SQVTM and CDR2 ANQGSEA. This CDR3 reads CSVDRGLNTEAFF. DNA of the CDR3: TGCAGCGTTGATCGAGGGCTGAACACTGAAGCTTTCTTT.

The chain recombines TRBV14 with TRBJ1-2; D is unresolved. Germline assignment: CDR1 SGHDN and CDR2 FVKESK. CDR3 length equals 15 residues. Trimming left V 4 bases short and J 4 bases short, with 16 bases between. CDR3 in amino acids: CASSPPGRAPYGYTF. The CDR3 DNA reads TGTGCCAGCAGCCCTCCGGGGAGGGCCCCCTATGGCTACACCTTC.

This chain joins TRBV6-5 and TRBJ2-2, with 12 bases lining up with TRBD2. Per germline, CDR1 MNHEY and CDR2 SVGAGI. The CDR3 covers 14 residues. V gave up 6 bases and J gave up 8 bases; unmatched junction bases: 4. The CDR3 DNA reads TGTGCCAGCAGGGCTAGCGGGAGGGGTGGGGAGCTGTTTTTT. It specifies CASRASGRGGELFF.

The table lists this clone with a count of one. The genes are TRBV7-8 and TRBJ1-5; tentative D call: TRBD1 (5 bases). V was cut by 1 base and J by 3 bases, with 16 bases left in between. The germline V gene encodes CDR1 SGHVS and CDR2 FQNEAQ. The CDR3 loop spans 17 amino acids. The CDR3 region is CASSLGFRGSYNQPQHF. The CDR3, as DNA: TGTGCCAGCAGCTTAGGATTTAGGGGTTCGTACAATCAGCCCCAGCATTTT.

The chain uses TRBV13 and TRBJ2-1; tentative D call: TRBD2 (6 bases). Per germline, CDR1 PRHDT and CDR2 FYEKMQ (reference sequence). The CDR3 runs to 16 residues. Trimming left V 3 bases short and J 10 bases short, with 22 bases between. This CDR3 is CASSLRGPGFWGEQFF. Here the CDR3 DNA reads TGTGCCAGCAGCTTGCGGGGCCCCGGCTTTTGGGGAGAGCAGTTCTTC.

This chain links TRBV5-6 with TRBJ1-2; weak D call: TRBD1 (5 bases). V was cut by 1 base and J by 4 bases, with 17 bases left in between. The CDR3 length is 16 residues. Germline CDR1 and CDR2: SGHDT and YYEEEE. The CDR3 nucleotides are TGTGCCAGCAGCTTGAGTGGGAGGGGCAAGAGCTATGGCTACACCTTC. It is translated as CASSLSGRGKSYGYTF.

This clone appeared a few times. In nucleotides, the CDR3 is TGTGCCAGCAGCTCGGCACCGTCAGGGGTAGCTCAGCCCCAGCATTTT. Amino acid sequence: CASSSAPSGVAQPQHF. The chain recombines TRBV11-2 with TRBJ1-5, with D possibly TRBD1 on 6 matching bases. From germline, CDR1 is SGHAT and CDR2 FQNNGV. The CDR3 is made up of 16 amino acids. The V end was cut by 4 bases, the J end by 6 bases, with 19 bases between.

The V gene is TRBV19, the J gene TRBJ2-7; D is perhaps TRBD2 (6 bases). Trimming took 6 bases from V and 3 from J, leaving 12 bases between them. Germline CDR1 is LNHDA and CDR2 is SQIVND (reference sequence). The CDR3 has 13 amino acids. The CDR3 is CASSTTSGYEQYF. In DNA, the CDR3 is TGTGCCAGTAGCACGACTAGTGGCTACGAGCAGTACTTC.

CDR3 nucleotide sequence: TGTGCCAGCAGCAAGGACGGGAACTACAATGAGCAGTTCTTC. Its protein is CASSKDGNYNEQFF. V is TRBV13 and J is TRBJ2-1; D is perhaps TRBD2 (5 bases). The CDR3 length is 14 residues. Trimming stripped 5 bases from V and 3 bases from J, with 11 bases between. Germline V gives CDR1 PRHDT, CDR2 FYEKMQ (reference sequence).

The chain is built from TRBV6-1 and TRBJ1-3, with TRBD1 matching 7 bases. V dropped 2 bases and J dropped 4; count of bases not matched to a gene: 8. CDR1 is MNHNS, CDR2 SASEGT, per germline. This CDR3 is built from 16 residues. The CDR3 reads CASSELRGTVGNTIYF. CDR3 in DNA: TGTGCCAGCAGTGAACTAAGGGGGACAGTAGGAAACACCATATATTTT.

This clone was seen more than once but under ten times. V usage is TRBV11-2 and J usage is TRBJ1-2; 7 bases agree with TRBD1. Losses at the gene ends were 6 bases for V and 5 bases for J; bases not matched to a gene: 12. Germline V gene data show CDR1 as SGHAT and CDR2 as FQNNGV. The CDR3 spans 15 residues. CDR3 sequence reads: CASRANRGIGYGYTF. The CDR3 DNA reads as TGTGCCAGCAGGGCAAACAGGGGAATCGGGTATGGCTACACCTTC.

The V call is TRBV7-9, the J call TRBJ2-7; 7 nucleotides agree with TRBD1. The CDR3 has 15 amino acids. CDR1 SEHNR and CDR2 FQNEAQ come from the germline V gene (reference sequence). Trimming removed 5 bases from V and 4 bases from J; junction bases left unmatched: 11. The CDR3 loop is CASSQTGTDPYEQYF. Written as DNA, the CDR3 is TGTGCCAGCAGCCAAACCGGGACAGACCCATACGAGCAGTACTTC. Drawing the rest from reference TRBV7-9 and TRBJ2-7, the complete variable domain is DTGVSQNPRHKITKRGQNVTFRCDPISEHNRLYWYRQTLGQGPEFLTYFQNEAQLEKSRLLSDRFSAERPKGSFSTLEIQRTEQGDSAMYLCASSQTGTDPYEQYFGPGTRLTVT.

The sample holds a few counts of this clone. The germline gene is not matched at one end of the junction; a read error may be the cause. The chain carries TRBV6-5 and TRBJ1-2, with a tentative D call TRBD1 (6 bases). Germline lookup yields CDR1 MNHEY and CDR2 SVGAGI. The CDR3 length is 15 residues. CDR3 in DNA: TGTGCCAGCAGCCCTCCCCACAGGGATGGACAAGCCCTCTTCTTC. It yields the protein CASSPPHRDGQALFF.

CDR3 loop: CASSFMLGRESYNEQFF. The CDR3, as DNA: TGTGCCAGCAGTTTTATGTTAGGGAGGGAGTCCTACAATGAGCAGTTCTTC. The chain joins TRBV28 to TRBJ2-1; 7 bases align to TRBD2. Per the germline V gene, CDR1 is MDHEN and CDR2 is SYDVKM. This CDR3 region has 17 residues. J gave up 1 base and V 3 bases, and 9 bases lay outside the gene matches.

The CDR3 loop is CAASSGRRIEKLFF. The CDR3 nucleotides are TGTGCCGCTAGTTCGGGGAGGCGCATTGAAAAACTGTTTTTT. This chain uses TRBV15 with TRBJ1-4, with D unclear. The CDR3 runs 14 residues. Germline CDR1 and CDR2: LNHNV and YYDKDF (reference sequence). Trimming removed 11 bases from V and 7 bases from J, with 20 bases in between.